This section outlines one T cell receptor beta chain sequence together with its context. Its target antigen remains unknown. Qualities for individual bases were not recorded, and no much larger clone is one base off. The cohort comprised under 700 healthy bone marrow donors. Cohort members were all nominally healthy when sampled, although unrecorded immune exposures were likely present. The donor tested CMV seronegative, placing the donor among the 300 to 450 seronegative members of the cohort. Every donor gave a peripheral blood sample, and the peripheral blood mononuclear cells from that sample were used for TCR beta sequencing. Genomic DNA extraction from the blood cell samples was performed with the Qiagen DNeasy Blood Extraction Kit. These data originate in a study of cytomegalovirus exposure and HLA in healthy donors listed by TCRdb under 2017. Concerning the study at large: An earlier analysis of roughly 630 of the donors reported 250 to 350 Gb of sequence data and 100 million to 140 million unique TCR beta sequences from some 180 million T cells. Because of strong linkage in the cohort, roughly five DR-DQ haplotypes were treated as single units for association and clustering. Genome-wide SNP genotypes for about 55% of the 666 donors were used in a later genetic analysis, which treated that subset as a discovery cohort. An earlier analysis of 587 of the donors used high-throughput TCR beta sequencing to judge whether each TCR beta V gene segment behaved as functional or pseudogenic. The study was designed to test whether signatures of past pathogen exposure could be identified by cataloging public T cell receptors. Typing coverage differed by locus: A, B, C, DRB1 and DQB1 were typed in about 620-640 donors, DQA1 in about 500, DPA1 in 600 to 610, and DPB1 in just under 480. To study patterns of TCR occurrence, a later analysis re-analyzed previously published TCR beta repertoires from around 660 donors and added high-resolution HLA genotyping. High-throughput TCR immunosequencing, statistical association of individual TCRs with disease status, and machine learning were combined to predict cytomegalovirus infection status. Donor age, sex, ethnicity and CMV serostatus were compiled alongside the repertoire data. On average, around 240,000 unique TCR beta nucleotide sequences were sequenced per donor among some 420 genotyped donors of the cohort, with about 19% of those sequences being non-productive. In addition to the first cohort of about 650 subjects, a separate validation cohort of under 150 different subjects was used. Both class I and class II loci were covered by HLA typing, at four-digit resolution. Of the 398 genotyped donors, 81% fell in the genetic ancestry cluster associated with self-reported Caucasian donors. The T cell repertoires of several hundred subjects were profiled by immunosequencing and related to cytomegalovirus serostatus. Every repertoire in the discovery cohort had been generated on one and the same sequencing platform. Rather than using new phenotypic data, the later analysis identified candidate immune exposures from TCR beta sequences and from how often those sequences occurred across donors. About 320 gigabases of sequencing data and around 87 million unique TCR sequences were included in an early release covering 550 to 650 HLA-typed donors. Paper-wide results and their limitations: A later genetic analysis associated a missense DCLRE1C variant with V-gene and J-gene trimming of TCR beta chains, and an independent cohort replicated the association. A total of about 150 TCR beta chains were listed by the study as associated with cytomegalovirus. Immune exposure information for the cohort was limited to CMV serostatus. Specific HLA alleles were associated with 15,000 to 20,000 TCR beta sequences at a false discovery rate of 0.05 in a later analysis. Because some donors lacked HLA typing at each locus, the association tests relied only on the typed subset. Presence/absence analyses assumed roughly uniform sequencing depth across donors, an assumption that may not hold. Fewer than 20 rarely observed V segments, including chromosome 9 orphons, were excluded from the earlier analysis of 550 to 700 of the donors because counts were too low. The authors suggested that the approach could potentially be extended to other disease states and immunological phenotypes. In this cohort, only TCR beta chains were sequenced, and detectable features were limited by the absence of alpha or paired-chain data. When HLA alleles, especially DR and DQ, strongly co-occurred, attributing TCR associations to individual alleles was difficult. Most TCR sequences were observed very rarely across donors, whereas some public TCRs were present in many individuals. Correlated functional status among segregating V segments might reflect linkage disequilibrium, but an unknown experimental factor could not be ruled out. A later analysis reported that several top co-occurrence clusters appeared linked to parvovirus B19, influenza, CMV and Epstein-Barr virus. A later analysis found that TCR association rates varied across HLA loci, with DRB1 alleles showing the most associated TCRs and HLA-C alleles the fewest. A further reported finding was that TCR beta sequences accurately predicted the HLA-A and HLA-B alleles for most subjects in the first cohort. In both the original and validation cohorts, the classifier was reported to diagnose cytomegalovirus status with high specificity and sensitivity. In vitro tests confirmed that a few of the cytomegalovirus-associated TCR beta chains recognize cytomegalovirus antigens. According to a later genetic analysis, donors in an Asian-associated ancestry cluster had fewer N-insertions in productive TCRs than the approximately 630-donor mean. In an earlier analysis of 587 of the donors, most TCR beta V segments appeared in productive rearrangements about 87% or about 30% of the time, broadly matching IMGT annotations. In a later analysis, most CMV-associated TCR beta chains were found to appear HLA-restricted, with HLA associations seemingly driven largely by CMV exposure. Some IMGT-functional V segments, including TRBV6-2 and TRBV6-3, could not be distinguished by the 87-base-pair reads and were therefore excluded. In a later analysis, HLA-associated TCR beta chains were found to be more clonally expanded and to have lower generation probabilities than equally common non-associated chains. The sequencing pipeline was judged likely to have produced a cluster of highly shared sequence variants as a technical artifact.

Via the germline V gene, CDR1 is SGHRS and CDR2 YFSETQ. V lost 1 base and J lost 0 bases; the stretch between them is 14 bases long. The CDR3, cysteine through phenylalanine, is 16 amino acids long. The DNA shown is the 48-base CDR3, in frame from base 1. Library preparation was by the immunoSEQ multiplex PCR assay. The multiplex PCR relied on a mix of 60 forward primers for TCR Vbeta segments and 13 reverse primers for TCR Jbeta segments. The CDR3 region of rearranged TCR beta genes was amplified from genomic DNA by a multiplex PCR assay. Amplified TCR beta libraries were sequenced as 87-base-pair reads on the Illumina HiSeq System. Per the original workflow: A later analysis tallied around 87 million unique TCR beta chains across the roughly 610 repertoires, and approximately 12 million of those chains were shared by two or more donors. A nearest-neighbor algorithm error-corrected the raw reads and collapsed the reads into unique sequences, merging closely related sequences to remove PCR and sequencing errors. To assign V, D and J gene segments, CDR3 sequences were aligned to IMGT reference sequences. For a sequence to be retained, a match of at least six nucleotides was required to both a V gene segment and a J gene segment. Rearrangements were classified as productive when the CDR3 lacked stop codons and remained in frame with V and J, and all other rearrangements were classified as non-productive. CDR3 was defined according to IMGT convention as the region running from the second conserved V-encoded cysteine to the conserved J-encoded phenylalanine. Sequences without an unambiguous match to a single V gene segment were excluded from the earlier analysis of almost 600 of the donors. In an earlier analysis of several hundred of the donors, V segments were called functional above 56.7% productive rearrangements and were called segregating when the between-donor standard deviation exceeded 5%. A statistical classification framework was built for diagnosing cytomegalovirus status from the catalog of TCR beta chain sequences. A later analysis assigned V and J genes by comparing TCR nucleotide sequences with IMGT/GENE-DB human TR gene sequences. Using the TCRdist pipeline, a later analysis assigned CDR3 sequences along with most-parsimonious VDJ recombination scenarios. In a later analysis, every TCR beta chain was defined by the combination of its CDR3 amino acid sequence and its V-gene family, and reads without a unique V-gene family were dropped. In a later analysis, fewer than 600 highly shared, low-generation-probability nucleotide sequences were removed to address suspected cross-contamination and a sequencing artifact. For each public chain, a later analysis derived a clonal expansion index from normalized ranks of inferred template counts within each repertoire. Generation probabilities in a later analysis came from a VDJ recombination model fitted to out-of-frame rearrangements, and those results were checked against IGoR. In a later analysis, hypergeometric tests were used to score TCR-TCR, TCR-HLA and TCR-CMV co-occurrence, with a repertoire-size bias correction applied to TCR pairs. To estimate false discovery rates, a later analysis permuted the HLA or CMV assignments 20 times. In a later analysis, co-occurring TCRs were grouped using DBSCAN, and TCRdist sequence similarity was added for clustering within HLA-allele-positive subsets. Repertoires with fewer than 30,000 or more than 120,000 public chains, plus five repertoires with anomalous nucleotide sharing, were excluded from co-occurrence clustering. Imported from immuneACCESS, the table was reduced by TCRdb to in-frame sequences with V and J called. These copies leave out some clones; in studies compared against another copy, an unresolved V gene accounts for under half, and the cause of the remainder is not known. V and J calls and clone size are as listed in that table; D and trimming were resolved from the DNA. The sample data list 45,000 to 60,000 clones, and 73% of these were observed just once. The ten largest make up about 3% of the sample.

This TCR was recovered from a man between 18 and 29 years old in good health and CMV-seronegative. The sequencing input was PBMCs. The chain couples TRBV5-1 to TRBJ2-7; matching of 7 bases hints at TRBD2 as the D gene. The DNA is TGCGCCAGCAGCTTGAACCCTCGGGGGGCCTCCTACGAGCAGTACTTC. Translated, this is CASSLNPRGASYEQYF. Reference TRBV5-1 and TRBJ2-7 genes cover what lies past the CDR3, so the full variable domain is KAGVTQTPRYLIKTRGQQVTLSCSPISGHRSVSWYQQTPGQGLQFLFEYFSETQRNKGNFPGRFSGRQFSNSRSEMNVSTLELGDSALYLCASSLNPRGASYEQYFGPGTRLTVT.